The entry below describes one T cell receptor (beta chain). The V gene's germline CDR1 is MNHNY and CDR2 SVGAGI (reference sequence). The CDR3 loop spans 16 amino acids. With 5 bases clipped from V and 6 bases from J, the junction kept 11 bases outside the gene matches. The entry originates in a study of shared clonotypes between healthy human individuals. Only in-frame clones appear in the TCRdb table, and some are missing; sequencing was by immunoSEQ multiplex PCR. The table shows around 990,000 clones, with roughly 80% occurring only once. Sequencing input: memory CD4+ T cells from PBMCs. Sample subset: CD45RA-negative fraction. The sequence came from a man aged 18 to 30 in good health. Some clones in this sample may be carry-over from other donors' samples. The V gene is TRBV6-6, the J gene TRBJ2-2, with 8 bases identical to TRBD1. The CDR3 DNA follows: TGTGCCAGCAGTCAAAGGGTAGACAGGGGAGCCGGGGAGCTGTTTTTT. Its protein product is CASSQRVDRGAGELFF.